This entry lists 18 T cell receptor beta chains sequenced from one sample in a study of T cell responses to AZD1222 COVID-19 vaccine. Only in-frame clones appear in the TCRdb table, and some are missing; sequencing was by immunoSEQ multiplex PCR. The table records around 89,000 clones, approximately 90% of them present only once. The sample was peripheral blood, taken on day 0 of AZD1222 vaccination. These receptors were obtained from an adult in good health.

This sequence joins TRBV27 and TRBJ1-1; possibly TRBD1 for D (6 bases). Per the germline V gene, CDR1 is MNHEY and CDR2 is SMNVEV (reference sequence). The germline V and J ends were trimmed by 6 bases and 5 bases, with 10 bases remaining between them. The CDR3 sequence is 12 residues long. CDR3 sequence reads: CASRQGYTEAFF. The CDR3 region has the DNA TGTGCCAGCAGACAGGGTTATACTGAAGCTTTCTTT.

The chain recombines TRBV19 with TRBJ1-3; 7 nucleotides match TRBD1. The V and J ends lost 5 bases and 2 bases, in that order; junction bases with no gene match: 3. This CDR3 spans 14 amino acids. Germline V gene lookup returns CDR1 LNHDA and CDR2 SQIVND (reference sequence). The chain's CDR3 is CASSPTGTGNTIYF. CDR3 sequence (DNA): TGTGCCAGTAGTCCGACAGGGACTGGAAACACCATATATTTT.

The CDR3 nucleotides read TGCGCCAGCAGCTCCGGGGGGACTACGGGTAGCATGAAGTCACCCCTCCACTTT. It yields the protein CASSSGGTTGSMKSPLHF. The V gene is TRBV5-1, the J gene TRBJ1-6; tentatively, D is TRBD1 (5 bases). This CDR3 spans 18 amino acids. CDR1 is SGHRS, CDR2 YFSETQ, per germline. Trimming pared 3 bases from V and 10 bases from J, leaving 26 bases between.

The CDR3 DNA is TGTGCCAGTAGATCACAGGGGGCGAACACTGAAGCTTTCTTT. Protein product: CASRSQGANTEAFF. This sequence joins TRBV19 and TRBJ1-1, with 9 positions matching TRBD1. The CDR3 totals 14 residues. The V segment lost 6 bases and the J segment 1 base; nucleotides outside the gene matches: 3. Germline CDR1 reads LNHDA; CDR2 reads SQIVND (reference sequence).

The chain combines TRBV4-1 with TRBJ2-1, with 7 bases lining up with TRBD2. Unmatched junction bases numbered 12, after V lost 2 bases and J lost 8 bases. Per the germline V gene, CDR1 is MGHRA and CDR2 is YSYEKL. The CDR3 has 16 amino acids. The chain's CDR3 is CASSQTSGVAGDEQFF. The CDR3 nucleotides are TGCGCCAGCAGCCAAACCTCAGGAGTGGCGGGGGATGAGCAGTTCTTC.

This sequence joins TRBV6-5 and TRBJ1-6; D is unresolved. CDR3 size: 15 residues. Trimming removed 8 bases at V and 0 bases at J, with 11 bases between. Germline lookup yields CDR1 MNHEY and CDR2 SVGAGI. The CDR3 is CASFPGSSYNSPLHF. As DNA, the CDR3 is TGTGCCAGCTTCCCGGGGAGCTCCTATAATTCACCCCTCCACTTT.

The CDR3: CASRQTSGRADTQYF. The CDR3, as DNA: TGTGCCAGCAGGCAGACTAGCGGGAGGGCAGATACGCAGTATTTT. V is TRBV7-2 and J is TRBJ2-3; 14 bases agree with TRBD2. CDR3 length equals 15 residues. Germline CDR1 is SGHTA and CDR2 is FQGNSA. Trimming cost V 6 bases and J 4 bases; bases outside gene matches: 3.

This clone has more than one count but fewer than ten. The chain is built from TRBV5-1 and TRBJ2-1; no definite D call. The V gene's germline CDR1 is SGHRS and CDR2 YFSETQ. This CDR3 has 15 residues. Trimming shortened V by 0 bases and J by 0 bases, and 7 bases separated the two germline ends. Written as DNA, the CDR3 is TGCGCCAGCAGCTTGGCCCGAACCTCCTACAATGAGCAGTTCTTC. It encodes CASSLARTSYNEQFF. Based on the CDR3 plus reference TRBV5-1 and TRBJ2-1, the full variable domain is KAGVTQTPRYLIKTRGQQVTLSCSPISGHRSVSWYQQTPGQGLQFLFEYFSETQRNKGNFPGRFSGRQFSNSRSEMNVSTLELGDSALYLCASSLARTSYNEQFFGPGTRLTVL.

The V and J genes are TRBV23-1 and TRBJ1-1; D is undetermined. TRBV23-1 falls under the ORF class, with uncertain function. Trimming cost V 0 bases and J 1 base, with 6 bases left between them. The CDR3 sequence is 14 residues long. The DNA of the CDR3 is TGCGCCAGCAGTCAATCGAACAGGAACACTGAAGCTTTCTTT. It yields the protein CASSQSNRNTEAFF.

This sequence joins TRBV27 and TRBJ2-7; D possibly matches TRBD1 or TRBD2 (5 bases each). Deletions cut 4 bases from V and 9 bases from J, with 22 bases between. The CDR3 spans 15 residues. CDR1 is MNHEY and CDR2 is SMNVEV in the germline V gene (reference sequence). In nucleotides, the CDR3 is TGTGCCAGCAGTTCGTGGCCCCGGGGCATCCAAGGGCAGTACTTC. Encoded protein: CASSSWPRGIQGQYF.

The chain links TRBV28 to TRBJ1-6; TRBD1 matches at 8 bases. V lost 8 bases and J lost 5; bases outside the gene matches: 8. The CDR3 spans 15 residues. CDR1 and CDR2 (germline): MDHEN, SYDVKM. The CDR3 is CASGDRQGNNSPLHF. The CDR3 DNA reads as TGTGCCAGCGGGGACCGACAGGGGAATAATTCACCCCTCCACTTT.

This sequence joins TRBV5-1 and TRBJ2-1, with a possible D match to TRBD1 (5 bases). The germline V gene encodes CDR1 SGHRS and CDR2 YFSETQ. Trimming took 0 bases from V and 5 from J, leaving 12 bases between them. The CDR3 spans 15 residues. CDR3 in DNA: TGCGCCAGCAGCTTGGTGGCAGGGTTAGACAATGAGCAGTTCTTC. This gives the protein CASSLVAGLDNEQFF. Drawing the rest from reference TRBV5-1 and TRBJ2-1, the complete variable domain is KAGVTQTPRYLIKTRGQQVTLSCSPISGHRSVSWYQQTPGQGLQFLFEYFSETQRNKGNFPGRFSGRQFSNSRSEMNVSTLELGDSALYLCASSLVAGLDNEQFFGPGTRLTVL.

This clone was counted a few times. The rearrangement joins TRBV7-2 to TRBJ2-3; 8 nucleotides match TRBD2. The V gene end was trimmed by 1 base and the J gene end by 2 bases; junction bases not matched to a gene: 2. This CDR3 has 15 residues. The germline gives CDR1 SGHTA, CDR2 FQGNSA. CDR3 sequence: CASSLERGPTDTQYF. The CDR3 region has the DNA TGTGCCAGCAGCTTAGAGCGGGGGCCCACAGATACGCAGTATTTT.

The chain combines TRBV3-1 (or the pseudogene TRBV3-2) with TRBJ2-7; possibly TRBD2 for D (5 bases). Germline CDR1 LGHDT, CDR2 YNNKEL (reference sequence). With 8 bases removed from V and 6 bases from J, the gap between germline ends came to 17 bases. The CDR3 totals 13 residues. The CDR3 bases are TGTGCCAGCGGCGGGTGTTTCATGTGCGAGCAGTACTTC. This codes for CASGGCFMCEQYF.

The V and J genes are TRBV7-2 and TRBJ2-1; the D gene could be TRBD1 or TRBD2 (5 bases each). Deletions cut 6 bases from V and 12 bases from J, with 15 bases between. Germline CDR1 is SGHTA and CDR2 is FQGNSA. The CDR3 runs 12 residues. The CDR3 loop is CASRLLDQGQFF. DNA of the CDR3: TGTGCCAGCAGACTACTAGACCAGGGGCAGTTCTTC.

CDR3 sequence reads: CASIYGQGYNEQFF. CDR3 sequence (DNA): TGTGCCAGCATTTATGGACAGGGCTACAATGAGCAGTTCTTC. The rearrangement joins TRBV2 to TRBJ2-1, with 8 bases lining up with TRBD1. V shed 7 bases and J 3 bases; nucleotides not matched to a gene: 5. CDR1 is SNHLY, CDR2 FYNNEI, per germline. The CDR3 has 14 residues.

This clone was seen just once. J is TRBJ1-1 and V is TRBV27; 10 bases fit TRBD1. Per the germline V gene, CDR1 is MNHEY and CDR2 is SMNVEV (reference sequence). CDR3 length: 18 amino acids. Losses at the gene ends were 2 bases for V and 1 base for J; bases not matched to a gene: 10. The CDR3 is CASSLIRDRGQPNTEAFF. Here the CDR3 DNA reads TGTGCCAGCAGTTTAATCCGGGACAGGGGCCAGCCGAACACTGAAGCTTTCTTT.

This chain uses TRBV7-9 with TRBJ2-7; 7 nucleotides agree with TRBD2. Trimming took 1 base from V and 6 from J; bases not matched to a gene: 3. Germline V gives CDR1 SEHNR, CDR2 FQNEAQ (reference sequence). The CDR3 runs to 13 residues. The CDR3 coding sequence is TGTGCCAGCAGCTTAGTTACTAGCGTCGAGCAGTACTTC. Its protein product is CASSLVTSVEQYF.